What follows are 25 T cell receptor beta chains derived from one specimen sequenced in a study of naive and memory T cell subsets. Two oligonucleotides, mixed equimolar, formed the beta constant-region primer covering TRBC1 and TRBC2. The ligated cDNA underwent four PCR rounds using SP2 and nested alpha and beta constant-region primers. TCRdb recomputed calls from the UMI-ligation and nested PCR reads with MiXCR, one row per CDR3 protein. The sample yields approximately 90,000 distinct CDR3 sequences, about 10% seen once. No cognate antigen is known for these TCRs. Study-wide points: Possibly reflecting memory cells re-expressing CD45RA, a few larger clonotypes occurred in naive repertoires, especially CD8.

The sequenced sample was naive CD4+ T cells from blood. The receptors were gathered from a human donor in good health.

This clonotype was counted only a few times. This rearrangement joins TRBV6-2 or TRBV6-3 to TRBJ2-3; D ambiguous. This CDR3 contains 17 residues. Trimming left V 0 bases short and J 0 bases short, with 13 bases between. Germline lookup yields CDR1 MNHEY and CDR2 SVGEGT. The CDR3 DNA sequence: TGTGCCAGCAGTTACTCCCTTGGGCAGCTAAGCACAGATACGCAGTATTTT. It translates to CASSYSLGQLSTDTQYF.

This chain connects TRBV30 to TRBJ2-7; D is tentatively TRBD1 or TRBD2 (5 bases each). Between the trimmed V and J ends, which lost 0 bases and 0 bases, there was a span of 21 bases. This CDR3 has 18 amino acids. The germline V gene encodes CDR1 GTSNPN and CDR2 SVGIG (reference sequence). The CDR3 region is CAWSVPLLRRGSSYEQYF. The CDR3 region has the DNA TGTGCCTGGAGTGTACCGCTGCTGCGACGGGGCAGCTCCTACGAGCAGTACTTC. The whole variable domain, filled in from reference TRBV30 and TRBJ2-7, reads SQTIHQWPATLVQPVGSPLSLECTVEGTSNPNLYWYRQAAGRGLQLLFYSVGIGQISSEVPQNLSASRPQDRQFILSSKKLLLSDSGFYLCAWSVPLLRRGSSYEQYFGPGTRLTVT.

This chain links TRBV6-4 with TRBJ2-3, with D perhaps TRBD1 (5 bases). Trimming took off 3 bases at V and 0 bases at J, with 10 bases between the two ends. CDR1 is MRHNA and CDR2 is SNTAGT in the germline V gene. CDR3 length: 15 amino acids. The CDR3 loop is CASSDNDRSTDTQYF. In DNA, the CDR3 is TGTGCCAGCAGTGATAACGACAGAAGCACAGATACGCAGTATTTT.

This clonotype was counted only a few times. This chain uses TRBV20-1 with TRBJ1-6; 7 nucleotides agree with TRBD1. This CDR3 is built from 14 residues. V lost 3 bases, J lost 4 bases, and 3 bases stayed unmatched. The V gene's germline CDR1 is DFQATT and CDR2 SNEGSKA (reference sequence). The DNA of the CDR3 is TGCAGTGCTAGTGGGGGACAGTATAATTCACCCCTCCACTTT. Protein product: CSASGGQYNSPLHF.

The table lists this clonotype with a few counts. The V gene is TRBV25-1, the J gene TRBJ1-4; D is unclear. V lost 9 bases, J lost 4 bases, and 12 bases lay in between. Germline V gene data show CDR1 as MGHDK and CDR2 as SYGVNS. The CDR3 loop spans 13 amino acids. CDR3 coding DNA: TGTGCCAGAGGGCATGCCGATAATGAAAAACTGTTTTTT. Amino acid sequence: CARGHADNEKLFF.

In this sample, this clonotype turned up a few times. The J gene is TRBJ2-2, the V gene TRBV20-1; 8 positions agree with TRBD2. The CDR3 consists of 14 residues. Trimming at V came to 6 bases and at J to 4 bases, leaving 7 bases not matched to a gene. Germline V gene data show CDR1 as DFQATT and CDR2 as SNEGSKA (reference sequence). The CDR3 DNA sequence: TGCAGTGCCCAGTTAGCGGGAACCACCGGGGAGCTGTTTTTT. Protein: CSAQLAGTTGELFF.

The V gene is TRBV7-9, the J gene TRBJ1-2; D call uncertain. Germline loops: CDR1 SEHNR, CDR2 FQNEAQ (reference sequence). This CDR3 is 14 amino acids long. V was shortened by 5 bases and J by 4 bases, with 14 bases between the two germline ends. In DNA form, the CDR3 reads TGTGCCAGCAGCACCCAAGATCGACCCTATGGCTACACCTTC. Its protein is CASSTQDRPYGYTF.

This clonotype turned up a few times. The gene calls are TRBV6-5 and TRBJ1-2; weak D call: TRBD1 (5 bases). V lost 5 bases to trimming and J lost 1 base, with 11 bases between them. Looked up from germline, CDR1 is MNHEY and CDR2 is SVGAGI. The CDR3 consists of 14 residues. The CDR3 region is CASSASRVNYGYTF. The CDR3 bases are TGTGCCAGCAGTGCCTCCAGGGTTAACTATGGCTACACCTTC.

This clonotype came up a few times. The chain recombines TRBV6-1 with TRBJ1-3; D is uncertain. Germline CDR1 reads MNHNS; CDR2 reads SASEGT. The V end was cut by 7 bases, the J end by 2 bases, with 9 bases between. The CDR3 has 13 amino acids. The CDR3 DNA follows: TGTGCCAGCACACTTGCACCTGGAAACACCATATATTTT. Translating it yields CASTLAPGNTIYF.

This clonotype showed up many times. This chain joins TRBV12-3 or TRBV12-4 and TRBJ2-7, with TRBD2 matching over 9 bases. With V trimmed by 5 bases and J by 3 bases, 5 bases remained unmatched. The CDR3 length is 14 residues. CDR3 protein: CASSPWTSVYEQYF. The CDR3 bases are TGTGCCAGCAGTCCCTGGACTAGCGTCTACGAGCAGTACTTC.

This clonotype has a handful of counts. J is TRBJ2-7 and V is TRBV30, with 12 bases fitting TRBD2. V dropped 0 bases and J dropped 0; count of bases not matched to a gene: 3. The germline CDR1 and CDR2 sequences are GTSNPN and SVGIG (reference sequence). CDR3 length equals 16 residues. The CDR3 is CAWSVGLAGSSYEQYF. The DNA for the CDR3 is TGTGCCTGGAGTGTGGGACTAGCGGGTAGCTCCTACGAGCAGTACTTC.

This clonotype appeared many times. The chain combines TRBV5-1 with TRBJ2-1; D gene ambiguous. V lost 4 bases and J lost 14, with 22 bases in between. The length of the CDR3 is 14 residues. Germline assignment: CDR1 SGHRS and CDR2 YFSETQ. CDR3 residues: CASSPQKIPPREFF. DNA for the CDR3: TGCGCCAGCAGCCCCCAGAAGATACCGCCAAGGGAGTTCTTC.

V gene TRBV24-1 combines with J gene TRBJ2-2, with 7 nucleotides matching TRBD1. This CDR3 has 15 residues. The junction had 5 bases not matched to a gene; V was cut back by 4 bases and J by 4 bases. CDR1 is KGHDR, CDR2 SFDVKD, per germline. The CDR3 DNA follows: TGTGCCACCAGTGACCCGGGACAGCCCACCGGGGAGCTGTTTTTT. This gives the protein CATSDPGQPTGELFF.

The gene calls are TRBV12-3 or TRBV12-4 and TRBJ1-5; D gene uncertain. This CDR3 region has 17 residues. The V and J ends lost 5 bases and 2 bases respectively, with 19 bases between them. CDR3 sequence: CASSLTGFPGGNQPQHF. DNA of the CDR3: TGTGCCAGCAGTCTCACGGGATTTCCTGGGGGCAATCAGCCCCAGCATTTT.

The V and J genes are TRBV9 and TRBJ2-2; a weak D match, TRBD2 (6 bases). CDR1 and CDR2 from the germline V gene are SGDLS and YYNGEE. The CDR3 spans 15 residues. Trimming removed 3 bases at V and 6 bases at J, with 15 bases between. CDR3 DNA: TGTGCCAGCAGCGAGCGCCCGACTAGTGCCGGGGAGCTGTTTTTT. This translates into CASSERPTSAGELFF.

Here the CDR3 DNA reads TGCAGTGCTAGGAGGGGACTAGCGGGGGGCTACAATGAGCAGTTCTTC. It is translated as CSARRGLAGGYNEQFF. The chain combines TRBV20-1 with TRBJ2-1; 15 nucleotides line up with TRBD2. The germline CDR1 and CDR2 sequences are DFQATT and SNEGSKA (reference sequence). The CDR3 is made up of 16 amino acids. V was pared by 3 bases and J by 3 bases, with 3 bases of the junction left unmatched.

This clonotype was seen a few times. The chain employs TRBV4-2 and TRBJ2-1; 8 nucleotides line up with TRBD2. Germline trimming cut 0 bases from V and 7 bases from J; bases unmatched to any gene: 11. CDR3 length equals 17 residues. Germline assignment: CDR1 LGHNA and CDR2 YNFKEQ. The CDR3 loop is CASSQDRRGLVGNEQFF. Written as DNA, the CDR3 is TGTGCCAGCAGCCAAGATAGGCGGGGACTAGTAGGAAATGAGCAGTTCTTC.

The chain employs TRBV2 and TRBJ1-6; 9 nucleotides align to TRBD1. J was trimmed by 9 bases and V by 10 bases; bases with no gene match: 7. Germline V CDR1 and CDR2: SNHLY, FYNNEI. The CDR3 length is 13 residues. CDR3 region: CATLDRGFSPLHF. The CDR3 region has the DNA TGTGCCACCCTGGACAGGGGATTTTCACCCCTCCACTTT.

CDR3 nucleotides: TGTGCCAGCAGGATAGGCGTGGGGGCAAACTATGGCTACACCTTC. It codes for CASRIGVGANYGYTF. The chain couples TRBV7-3 to TRBJ1-2, with a possible D match to TRBD1 (6 bases). CDR1 is SGHTA, CDR2 FQGTGA, per germline. V was pared by 6 bases and J by 2 bases, with 16 bases between. CDR3 length equals 15 residues.

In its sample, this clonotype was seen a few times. This CDR3 is CASSRQGASQFEQYF. DNA for the CDR3: TGTGCCAGCAGTCGACAGGGGGCGAGTCAATTCGAGCAGTACTTC. The chain couples TRBV11-1 to TRBJ2-7; 10 bases fit TRBD1. With 6 bases clipped from V and 6 bases from J, the junction kept 11 bases outside the gene matches. The germline V gene has CDR1 SGHAT and CDR2 FQDESV (reference sequence). The CDR3 loop spans 15 amino acids.

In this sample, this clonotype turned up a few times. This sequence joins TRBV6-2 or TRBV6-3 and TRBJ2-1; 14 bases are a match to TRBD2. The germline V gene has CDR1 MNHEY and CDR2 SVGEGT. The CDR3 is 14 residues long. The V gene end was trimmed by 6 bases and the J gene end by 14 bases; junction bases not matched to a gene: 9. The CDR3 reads CASRTGTSGRYKFF. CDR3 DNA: TGTGCCAGCAGGACTGGGACTAGCGGGAGATATAAGTTCTTC.

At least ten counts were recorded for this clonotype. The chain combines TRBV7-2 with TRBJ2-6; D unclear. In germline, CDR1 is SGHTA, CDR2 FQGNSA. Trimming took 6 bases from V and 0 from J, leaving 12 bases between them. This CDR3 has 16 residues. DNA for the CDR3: TGTGCCAGCAGTCCCAGTGTAAGCTCTGGGGCCAACGTCCTGACTTTC. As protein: CASSPSVSSGANVLTF.

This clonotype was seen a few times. The DNA for the CDR3 is TGTGCCAGCAGCTTAGTCGGGACTGGGGCCAACGTCCTGACTTTC. It translates to CASSLVGTGANVLTF. V gene TRBV11-2 combines with J gene TRBJ2-6; tentatively, D is TRBD2 (5 bases). Germline CDR1 is SGHAT and CDR2 is FQNNGV. V dropped 1 base and J dropped 2 bases, with 6 bases sitting between them. This CDR3 is 15 amino acids long.

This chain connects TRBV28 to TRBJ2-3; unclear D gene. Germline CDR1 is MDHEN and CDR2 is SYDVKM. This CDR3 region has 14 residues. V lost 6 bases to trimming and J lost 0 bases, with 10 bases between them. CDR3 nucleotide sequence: TGTGCCAGCAGCGAACCAGCTAGCACAGATACGCAGTATTTT. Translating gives CASSEPASTDTQYF.

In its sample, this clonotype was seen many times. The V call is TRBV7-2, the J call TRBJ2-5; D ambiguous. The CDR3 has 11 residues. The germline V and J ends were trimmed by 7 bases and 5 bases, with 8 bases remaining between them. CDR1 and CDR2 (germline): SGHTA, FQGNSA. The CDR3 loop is CASTLIETQYF. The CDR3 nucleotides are TGTGCCAGCACCCTGATTGAGACCCAGTACTTC.